These 29 T cell receptor beta chains were sequenced from one sample in a study of OX40 agonist ivuxolimab in advanced cancers. TCRdb's copy holds only in-frame clones and misses some; the assay was immunoSEQ multiplex PCR. The table has roughly 100,000 clones, 84% seen once. The sequencing used CD4+ or CD8+ T cells sorted from blood, collected in a trial of the OX40 agonist ivuxolimab. Source of these receptors: an adult with an advanced solid tumor such as melanoma, head and neck, liver or kidney cancer.

The genes are TRBV5-8 and TRBJ2-1; TRBD2 aligns across 7 bases. CDR1 is SGHTS and CDR2 is YDEGEE in the germline V gene. There are 15 residues in the CDR3. Unmatched junction bases numbered 5, after V lost 3 bases and J lost 2 bases. CDR3 protein: CASSSGLQPYNEQFF. For the CDR3, the DNA is TGTGCCAGCAGCTCGGGACTACAGCCCTACAATGAGCAGTTCTTC.

Only a few counts were recorded for this clone. V and J are TRBV7-9 and TRBJ1-2; unclear D gene. This CDR3 region has 15 residues. Germline CDR1 SEHNR, CDR2 FQNEAQ (reference sequence). The V and J ends lost 2 bases and 8 bases respectively, with 18 bases between them. The CDR3 is CASSLRDVHVGGYTF. The CDR3 DNA reads as TGTGCCAGCAGCTTAAGGGATGTTCACGTGGGAGGCTACACCTTC.

This rearrangement joins TRBV6-5 to TRBJ1-1; unclear D gene. The CDR3 is made up of 15 amino acids. Germline CDR1 is MNHEY and CDR2 is SVGAGI. V lost 0 bases and J lost 1, with 9 bases in between. The DNA for the CDR3 is TGTGCCAGCAGTTACTCCCCCCGGGCGAACACTGAAGCTTTCTTT. Amino acids: CASSYSPRANTEAFF.

The genes are TRBV18 and TRBJ2-1; 8 nucleotides agree with TRBD1. The trim removed 4 bases at V and 8 bases at J, leaving 4 bases unmatched. Per germline, CDR1 KGHSH and CDR2 LQKENI. This CDR3 spans 13 amino acids. The CDR3 loop reads CASSRTGSYEQFF. DNA of the CDR3: TGTGCCAGCTCACGGACAGGGAGCTATGAGCAGTTCTTC.

The rearrangement joins TRBV5-8 to TRBJ2-3, with a weak D call TRBD2 (5 bases). Trimming pared 4 bases from V and 0 bases from J, leaving 18 bases between. CDR3 size: 17 residues. The germline V gene has CDR1 SGHTS and CDR2 YDEGEE. The CDR3 coding sequence is TGTGCCAGCAGCCCCCCGGTCCGGGATTGGAGCACAGATACGCAGTATTTT. It codes for CASSPPVRDWSTDTQYF.

The chain recombines TRBV4-3 with TRBJ2-7; TRBD1 matches 7 bases. The junction had 0 bases not matched to a gene; V was cut back by 0 bases and J by 4 bases. The germline V gene has CDR1 LGHNA and CDR2 YSLEER. The CDR3 runs 13 residues. The CDR3 coding sequence is TGCGCCAGCAGCCAAGAACAGGGGTACGAGCAGTACTTC. Its protein product is CASSQEQGYEQYF.

The V call is TRBV7-2, the J call TRBJ1-6; D gene uncertain. CDR1 and CDR2 from the germline V gene are SGHTA and FQGNSA. CDR3 length equals 16 residues. Trimming stripped 4 bases from V and 10 bases from J, with 20 bases between. The CDR3 DNA reads as TGTGCCAGCAGCTGGGGATCCTCCGGAGCAGAATCACCCCTCCACTTT. Residues: CASSWGSSGAESPLHF.

V gene TRBV7-9 combines with J gene TRBJ1-1; the D gene is possibly TRBD1 (5 bases). Germline CDR1 is SEHNR and CDR2 is FQNEAQ (reference sequence). The CDR3 is 14 amino acids. The V gene lost 3 bases and the J gene lost 6 bases, with 14 bases spanning the gap. The CDR3 is CASSFIRLGAEAFF. In nucleotides, the CDR3 is TGTGCCAGCAGCTTTATCAGGCTGGGGGCTGAAGCTTTCTTT.

The V gene is TRBV12-5, the J gene TRBJ2-7, with D possibly called TRBD1 or TRBD2 (6 bases each). This CDR3 has 14 residues. Germline V gives CDR1 LGHNT, CDR2 FRNRAP. V shed 0 bases and J shed 6 bases, with 12 bases lying between them. The CDR3 is CASGLVGGPGEQYF. CDR3 DNA: TGTGCTAGTGGTTTGGTAGGGGGGCCCGGCGAGCAGTACTTC.

V is TRBV18 and J is TRBJ1-1, with D possibly TRBD1 on 6 matching bases. CDR1 and CDR2 from the germline V gene are KGHSH and LQKENI. Trimming left V 8 bases short and J 0 bases short, with 7 bases between. CDR3 length equals 12 residues. The CDR3 DNA reads TGTGCCAGCAGGGGGATGAACACTGAAGCTTTCTTT. Amino acids: CASRGMNTEAFF. Looking up the rest from reference TRBV18 and TRBJ1-1 gives the full variable domain: NAGVMQNPRHLVRRRGQEARLRCSPMKGHSHVYWYRQLPEEGLKFMVYLQKENIIDESGMPKERFSAEFPKEGPSILRIQQVVRGDSAAYFCASRGMNTEAFFGQGTRLTVV.

The V call is TRBV4-1, the J call TRBJ2-3; D might be TRBD1 (5 bases). Germline CDR1 MGHRA, CDR2 YSYEKL. The CDR3 loop spans 14 amino acids. V was pared by 1 base and J by 4 bases, with 9 bases between. CDR3 amino acids: CASSQGQGPDTQYF. The CDR3 bases are TGCGCCAGCAGCCAAGGGCAGGGCCCAGATACGCAGTATTTT.

This clone appeared once. The rearrangement uses TRBV5-4 and TRBJ2-2, with 10 bases lining up with TRBD2. Germline loops: CDR1 SGHNT, CDR2 YYREEE (reference sequence). V gave up 4 bases and J gave up 7 bases; unmatched junction bases: 13. The CDR3 is 17 amino acids. CDR3 nucleotide sequence: TGTGCCAGCAGCCCCAACCCAGCGGGAGGGCCATACGGGGAGCTGTTTTTT. It translates to CASSPNPAGGPYGELFF.

This clone appeared a few times. The CDR3: CASSTSTYTYEQYF. For the CDR3, the DNA is TGTGCCAGTAGTACCTCGACCTATACCTACGAGCAGTACTTC. The chain is built from TRBV19 and TRBJ2-7; D unresolved. This CDR3 spans 14 amino acids. Per the germline V gene, CDR1 is LNHDA and CDR2 is SQIVND (reference sequence). V shed 4 bases and J shed 2 bases, with 12 bases lying between them.

The rearrangement uses TRBV19 and TRBJ1-5; weak D call: TRBD1 (6 bases). V lost 4 bases and J lost 4, with 8 bases in between. The CDR3 is made up of 13 amino acids. Per the germline V gene, CDR1 is LNHDA and CDR2 is SQIVND (reference sequence). Here the CDR3 DNA reads TGTGCCAGTAGTAGGACAGCGAATCAGCCCCAGCATTTT. Its protein product is CASSRTANQPQHF.

J is TRBJ2-5 and V is TRBV7-2, with D perhaps matching TRBD2 (6 bases). Germline values: CDR1 SGHTA, CDR2 FQGNSA. Trimming removed 5 bases at V and 5 bases at J, with 9 bases between. The CDR3 runs 12 residues. The CDR3 nucleotides read TGTGCCAGCAGCCATGGGGGGGAGACCCAGTACTTC. Its translation is CASSHGGETQYF.

The V and J genes are TRBV28 and TRBJ1-1; no definite D call. Germline V gene lookup returns CDR1 MDHEN and CDR2 SYDVKM. Trimming left V 0 bases short and J 1 base short, with 0 bases between. The CDR3 totals 12 residues. CDR3 bases: TGTGCCAGCAGTTTATGGAACACTGAAGCTTTCTTT. Its protein is CASSLWNTEAFF. The variable domain in full, completed from reference TRBV28 and TRBJ1-1, reads DVKVTQSSRYLVKRTGEKVFLECVQDMDHENMFWYRQDPGLGLRLIYFSYDVKMKEKGDIPEGYSVSREKKERFSLILESASTNQTSMYLCASSLWNTEAFFGQGTRLTVV.

The chain has TRBV2 and TRBJ1-1; D is ambiguous. CDR3 size: 13 residues. Germline loops: CDR1 SNHLY, CDR2 FYNNEI. Trimming cost V 4 bases and J 2 bases, with 8 bases left between them. Here the CDR3 reads CASSGGRNTEAFF. CDR3 DNA sequence: TGTGCCAGCAGTGGTGGCAGAAACACTGAAGCTTTCTTT.

The gene calls are TRBV18 and TRBJ2-1, with 12 bases matching TRBD2. J gave up 5 bases and V 3 bases, and 8 bases lay outside the gene matches. The CDR3 totals 17 residues. From germline, CDR1 is KGHSH and CDR2 LQKENI. The DNA of the CDR3 is TGTGCCAGCTCACCGTCCCTAGCGGGGGGGACAAACAATGAGCAGTTCTTC. Its translation: CASSPSLAGGTNNEQFF.

V and J are TRBV18 and TRBJ2-3, with 9 nucleotides matching TRBD2. This CDR3 contains 16 residues. Trimming cost V 1 base and J 3 bases; bases outside gene matches: 5. In germline, CDR1 is KGHSH, CDR2 LQKENI. Here the CDR3 DNA reads TGTGCCAGCTCACCACTGGCTAGCGGGACGACAGATACGCAGTATTTT. Its protein is CASSPLASGTTDTQYF. Drawing the rest from reference TRBV18 and TRBJ2-3, the complete variable domain is NAGVMQNPRHLVRRRGQEARLRCSPMKGHSHVYWYRQLPEEGLKFMVYLQKENIIDESGMPKERFSAEFPKEGPSILRIQQVVRGDSAAYFCASSPLASGTTDTQYFGPGTRLTVL.

The chain has TRBV7-2 and TRBJ2-7; TRBD2 matches at 8 bases. This CDR3 region has 15 residues. V shed 3 bases and J 3 bases; nucleotides not matched to a gene: 7. Germline CDR1 and CDR2: SGHTA and FQGNSA. The CDR3 nucleotides are TGTGCCAGCAGCTTCTTCCTAGCGGGCCTCTACGAGCAGTACTTC. Translation gives CASSFFLAGLYEQYF.

V and J are TRBV27 and TRBJ2-7; 9 bases match TRBD1. Trimming took 6 bases from V and 5 from J; bases not matched to a gene: 8. CDR1 is MNHEY, CDR2 SMNVEV, per germline (reference sequence). The CDR3 is 14 amino acids. DNA for the CDR3: TGTGCCAGCAGACCGACAGGGGGTCCGCACGAGCAGTACTTC. Its protein is CASRPTGGPHEQYF.

The rearrangement joins TRBV6-1 to TRBJ1-5; D gene unclear. Trimming removed 4 bases from V and 4 bases from J, with 14 bases in between. The CDR3 has 15 residues. The germline CDR1 and CDR2 sequences are MNHNS and SASEGT. CDR3 in amino acids: CASSGGAISNQPQHF. CDR3 nucleotides: TGTGCCAGCAGTGGTGGTGCGATCTCTAATCAGCCCCAGCATTTT.

This clone appeared once. The rearrangement uses TRBV7-2 and TRBJ1-3, with D unclear. From germline, CDR1 is SGHTA and CDR2 FQGNSA. This CDR3 spans 16 amino acids. Trimming shortened V by 2 bases and J by 0 bases, and 11 bases separated the two germline ends. The CDR3 loop is CASSLNRRTSGNTIYF. In DNA form, the CDR3 reads TGTGCCAGCAGCTTAAATCGGAGAACCTCTGGAAACACCATATATTTT.

V and J are TRBV5-6 and TRBJ2-4; 8 nucleotides agree with TRBD1. V lost 7 bases, J lost 7 bases, and 10 bases stayed unmatched. Germline V gene data show CDR1 as SGHDT and CDR2 as YYEEEE. The CDR3 consists of 14 residues. CDR3 amino acids: CASLSTGGRNIQYF. As DNA, the CDR3 is TGTGCCAGCCTTTCTACAGGGGGAAGGAACATTCAGTACTTC.

This chain links TRBV30 with TRBJ1-6; no clear D gene. The CDR3 is made up of 16 amino acids. Germline CDR1 reads GTSNPN; CDR2 reads SVGIG (reference sequence). V dropped 2 bases and J dropped 0 bases, with 11 bases sitting between them. CDR3 coding DNA: TGTGCCTGGAGTCAAATAGGGAGCTCCTATAATTCACCCCTCCACTTT. Translated, it gives CAWSQIGSSYNSPLHF. The whole variable domain, remainder taken from reference TRBV30 and TRBJ1-6, is SQTIHQWPATLVQPVGSPLSLECTVEGTSNPNLYWYRQAAGRGLQLLFYSVGIGQISSEVPQNLSASRPQDRQFILSSKKLLLSDSGFYLCAWSQIGSSYNSPLHFGNGTRLTVT.

This rearrangement joins TRBV4-1 to TRBJ1-2; D is unresolved. In germline, CDR1 is MGHRA, CDR2 YSYEKL. This CDR3 has 15 amino acids. The V and J ends lost 0 bases and 2 bases respectively, with 10 bases between them. CDR3 DNA: TGCGCCAGCAGCCAAGAGGGCAGCCAGAACTATGGCTACACCTTC. Translation gives CASSQEGSQNYGYTF.

V is TRBV4-2 and J is TRBJ2-1; no clear D gene. This CDR3 region has 12 residues. With 4 bases removed from V and 7 bases from J, the gap between germline ends came to 8 bases. Germline values: CDR1 LGHNA, CDR2 YNFKEQ. The CDR3 is CASSPFGNEQFF. CDR3 DNA sequence: TGTGCCAGCAGCCCCTTTGGGAATGAGCAGTTCTTC.

The chain employs TRBV7-9 and TRBJ2-5, with TRBD2 matching 7 bases. J lost 0 bases, V lost 4 bases, and 5 bases had no gene match. The CDR3 has 15 residues. Looked up from germline, CDR1 is SEHNR and CDR2 is FQNEAQ (reference sequence). CDR3 bases: TGTGCCAGCAGCTCCAAGGGGAGGGACCAAGAGACCCAGTACTTC. Translation: CASSSKGRDQETQYF.

A single count supports this clone. The chain joins TRBV15 to TRBJ1-1; D remains unclear. This CDR3 comprises 14 residues. V dropped 4 bases and J dropped 8 bases, with 17 bases sitting between them. The germline CDR1 and CDR2 sequences are LNHNV and YYDKDF (reference sequence). Written as DNA, the CDR3 is TGTGCCACCAGCATAATCGTCGGGGTAGGGGAAGCTTTCTTT. Its protein is CATSIIVGVGEAFF. Full variable domain (missing parts from reference TRBV15 and TRBJ1-1): DAMVIQNPRYQVTQFGKPVTLSCSQTLNHNVMYWYQQKSSQAPKLLFHYYDKDFNNEADTPDNFQSRRPNTSFCFLDIRSPGLGDTAMYLCATSIIVGVGEAFFGQGTRLTVV.